This T cell receptor beta chain was profiled in a study of blood T cell repertoires in COVID-19. Study information: Acute and convalescent COVID-19 specimens originated in the United States, Italy and Spain. PBMCs, B-cell-depleted T cells, or T cells provided the cDNA or gDNA that made up the material.

V dropped 2 bases and J dropped 6 bases, with 10 bases sitting between them. Germline V lookup: CDR1 ENHRY, CDR2 SYGVKD. The CDR3 spans 13 residues. The protocol was immunoSEQ multiplex PCR, while the TCRdb copy is restricted to in-frame clones and leaves out a portion. The repertoire consists of around 400,000 clones, with 70% to 90% occurring once and the leading ten covering about 2.3%. This sequence joins TRBV10-3 and TRBJ1-2, with D maybe TRBD1 (5 bases). Sequences were obtained from peripheral blood. The clonotype was recovered from a woman aged 55-70 years with COVID-19, enrolled during active disease. For the CDR3, the DNA is TGTGCCATCAGTGAGATTCCAGGGAATGGCTACACCTTC. It codes for CAISEIPGNGYTF.